A single sample gave rise to the 17 T cell receptor beta chains below, sequenced in a study of shared clonotypes between healthy human individuals. Sequenced by immunoSEQ multiplex PCR; TCRdb stores in-frame clones only, minus some. The repertoire consists of around 340,000 clones, with around 67% occurring once and the leading ten covering more than 9%. The sample consisted of memory CD4+ T cells sorted from blood. This sample's subset: CD45RA-negative fraction. The receptors were gathered from a man aged 25 to 40 in good health.

The chain is built from TRBV28 and TRBJ2-5, with no clear D. Germline CDR1 is MDHEN and CDR2 is SYDVKM. CDR3 length: 12 amino acids. Trimming shortened V by 4 bases and J by 4 bases, and 7 bases separated the two germline ends. The CDR3 nucleotides are TGTGCCAGCAGTTCTAGGATAGAGACCCAGTACTTC. Residues: CASSSRIETQYF.

This clone was picked up a small number of times. This sequence joins TRBV4-1 and TRBJ2-7, with D uncertain. CDR3 size: 14 residues. V was clipped by 1 base and J by 2 bases, with 9 bases between them. CDR1 is MGHRA and CDR2 is YSYEKL in the germline V gene. CDR3 region: CASSQALGPYEQYF. CDR3 in DNA: TGCGCCAGCAGCCAAGCCCTGGGCCCCTACGAGCAGTACTTC.

This sequence joins TRBV14 and TRBJ2-7; D not certain. CDR1 is SGHDN and CDR2 is FVKESK in the germline V gene. The CDR3 is 15 residues long. V was shortened by 4 bases and J by 0 bases, with 13 bases between the two germline ends. CDR3 sequence (DNA): TGTGCCAGCAGCCGGGGATTTTCGGACTCCTACGAGCAGTACTTC. Its translation is CASSRGFSDSYEQYF.

As for this clone: This may stem from a read error, because a much larger clone lies one nucleotide away. The sample contains more than one DNA sequence encoding this CDR3. The chain joins TRBV27 to TRBJ2-4, with D perhaps matching TRBD1 or TRBD2 (6 bases each). In germline, CDR1 is MNHEY, CDR2 SMNVEV (reference sequence). V lost 3 bases and J 8 bases, leaving 17 bases between the germline ends. The CDR3 is made up of 15 amino acids. Here the CDR3 DNA reads TGTGCCAGCAGTTTGGGGGGCGCTGCTGGTGACATTCAGTACTTC. It yields the protein CASSLGGAAGDIQYF.

Details on this clone: Relative to the germline gene, one junction end is altered; a read error may explain this. This rearrangement joins TRBV19 to TRBJ2-1; 7 bases line up with TRBD2. The CDR3 runs to 11 residues. CDR1 and CDR2 (germline): LNHDA, SQIVND (reference sequence). CDR3 in DNA: TGTGCCAGTAGTTTTCTAGCGGAGCTGTTCTTC. Its protein product is CASSFLAELFF. The variable domain in full, with the rest retrieved from reference TRBV19 and TRBJ2-1, is DGGITQSPKYLFRKEGQNVTLSCEQNLNHDAMYWYRQDPGQGLRLIYYSQIVNDFQKGDIAEGYSVSREKKESFPLTVTSAQKNPTAFYLCASSFLAELFFGPGTRLTVL.

The rearrangement uses TRBV7-2 and TRBJ1-2; 7 nucleotides align to TRBD1. Per the germline V gene, CDR1 is SGHTA and CDR2 is FQGNSA. This CDR3 is 14 amino acids long. Unmatched junction bases numbered 7, after V lost 6 bases and J lost 3 bases. The CDR3 is CASRTTGTDYGYTF. Written as DNA, the CDR3 is TGTGCCAGCAGAACGACCGGGACAGACTATGGCTACACCTTC.

Only a few counts were recorded for this clone. The J gene is TRBJ2-3, the V gene TRBV5-1; 8 bases match TRBD2. The CDR3 extends over 14 amino acids. Germline V CDR1 and CDR2: SGHRS, YFSETQ. Trimming cost V 0 bases and J 5 bases; bases outside gene matches: 2. The CDR3 nucleotides are TGCGCCAGCAGCTTGGCACTAGCGGTAGATACGCAGTATTTT. It codes for CASSLALAVDTQYF.

This clone was seen just once. A far larger clone lies a single base away; this is likely a read error. Other DNA sequences in the sample encode the same CDR3. The chain couples TRBV30 to TRBJ1-1; no clear D gene. This CDR3 region has 13 residues. Germline CDR1 and CDR2: GTSNPN and SVGIG (reference sequence). The CDR3, as DNA: TGCGCCTGGTTTCGGACCTATAACACTGAAGCTTTCTTT. Its protein is CAWFRTYNTEAFF.

V usage is TRBV14 and J usage is TRBJ2-7; D is unresolved. The germline gives CDR1 SGHDN, CDR2 FVKESK. Trimming took 1 base from V and 3 from J, leaving 7 bases between them. This CDR3 has 13 amino acids. The CDR3 coding sequence is TGTGCCAGCAGCCAAGTCCTGGGCTACGAGCAGTACTTC. It codes for CASSQVLGYEQYF.

V usage is TRBV27 and J usage is TRBJ2-5; 9 nucleotides line up with TRBD2. Trimming at V came to 4 bases and at J to 4 bases, leaving 7 bases not matched to a gene. Germline lookup yields CDR1 MNHEY and CDR2 SMNVEV (reference sequence). This CDR3 has 15 residues. The CDR3 spells CASSSKPSGTETQYF. The CDR3 nucleotides read TGTGCCAGCAGTTCGAAACCTAGCGGGACAGAGACCCAGTACTTC.

The chain has TRBV29-1 and TRBJ2-7, with a tentative D call TRBD1 (5 bases). Germline V gives CDR1 SQVTM, CDR2 ANQGSEA. Trimming cost V 7 bases and J 0 bases, with 16 bases left between them. This CDR3 is 14 amino acids long. As DNA, the CDR3 is TGCAGCGCCCGTGGGGCTCGCAGCTCCTACGAGCAGTACTTC. Translation: CSARGARSSYEQYF.

This clone came up once. This chain connects TRBV5-1 to TRBJ2-3; 10 positions match TRBD1. The CDR3 runs 16 residues. V lost 3 bases, J lost 5 bases, and 9 bases stayed unmatched. Germline values: CDR1 SGHRS, CDR2 YFSETQ. The DNA for the CDR3 is TGCGCCAGCAGCTCTCTGGGGACAGGGGTACAAGATACGCAGTATTTT. Translating gives CASSSLGTGVQDTQYF.

The DNA of the CDR3 is TGTGCCAGCAGACGGGTTAGCAATCAGCCCCAGCATTTT. Its protein product is CASRRVSNQPQHF. This chain uses TRBV28 with TRBJ1-5; D gene uncertain. V lost 6 bases, J lost 0 bases, and 6 bases lay in between. Germline V gene sequence: CDR1 MDHEN, CDR2 SYDVKM. The CDR3 contains 13 residues.

The V call is TRBV7-2, the J call TRBJ1-3, with D maybe TRBD1 (6 bases). Trimming stripped 1 base from V and 5 bases from J, with 9 bases between. Germline V gene sequence: CDR1 SGHTA, CDR2 FQGNSA. The CDR3 loop spans 14 amino acids. The chain's CDR3 is CASSLGQGRNTIYF. CDR3 DNA sequence: TGTGCCAGCAGCTTAGGGCAGGGGAGAAACACCATATATTTT.

The chain is built from TRBV29-1 and TRBJ2-1; D uncertain. Trimming took 8 bases from V and 6 from J, leaving 14 bases between them. In germline, CDR1 is SQVTM, CDR2 ANQGSEA. The CDR3 is made up of 12 amino acids. In nucleotides, the CDR3 is TGCAGCACGACGTCCGTTCTCAATGAGCAGTTCTTC. Residues: CSTTSVLNEQFF.

This clone was detected only a few times. The same CDR3 is also encoded by other DNA sequences in this sample. The chain couples TRBV27 to TRBJ1-5; D unclear. The CDR3 covers 12 residues. Germline CDR1 is MNHEY and CDR2 is SMNVEV (reference sequence). V was shortened by 5 bases and J by 6 bases, with 8 bases between the two germline ends. The chain's CDR3 is CASSLLGQPQHF. In DNA, the CDR3 is TGTGCCAGCAGTCTGTTAGGTCAGCCCCAGCATTTT.

This chain joins TRBV7-2 and TRBJ2-5, with D possibly being TRBD1 (5 bases). This CDR3 has 17 amino acids. The germline V gene has CDR1 SGHTA and CDR2 FQGNSA. V lost 6 bases to trimming and J lost 1 base, with 21 bases between them. This CDR3 is CASSYPAGARFQETQYF. In DNA form, the CDR3 reads TGTGCCAGCAGTTACCCCGCTGGGGCGCGTTTCCAAGAGACCCAGTACTTC.